This TCR beta chain was sequenced for a study of cytomegalovirus exposure and HLA in healthy donors. Overall study results and limits: TCR beta chains numbering under 200 were designated cytomegalovirus-associated.

Vbeta (60) and Jbeta (13) primers were used in the PCR. Assay used: immunoSEQ multiplex PCR; TCRdb lists only in-frame clones, some missing. This table holds about 200,000 clones, 82% found once. For this clone: Its cognate antigen is unknown.

Sequencing was carried out using PBMCs. This sequence was found in a man in his forties in good health and CMV-seropositive.

The CDR3 loop is CASGVALMSPLRAFF. The CDR3 region has the DNA TGTGCCAGTGGTGTAGCACTCATGAGCCCCCTCCGAGCTTTCTTT. This chain links TRBV27 with TRBJ1-1; D not certain. The CDR3 has 15 amino acids. Germline V CDR1 and CDR2: MNHEY, SMNVEV (reference sequence). Trimming pared 9 bases from V and 10 bases from J, leaving 27 bases between.